The 3 T cell receptor beta chains given below trace back to one sample, sequenced in a study of vaccination and CD4 T cells after COVID-19. Researchers used the Oncomine TCR Beta short-read assay to sequence DNA from cultured CD4+ T cells. TCRdb reprocessed the PCR reads via MiXCR and lists one record per CDR3 protein. The sample consists of around 15,000 distinct CDR3 sequences, less than 75% of them appearing once. For these receptors, no antigen is known. Described treatment: roughly nine-day PBMC culture with coronavirus spike peptide pools or control peptides (ViraFEST assay). Sequencing was done on a sample of CD4+ T cells from blood, cultured in vitro. Every receptor here comes from a human donor who had recovered from COVID-19.

V and J are TRBV29-1 and TRBJ1-2; unclear D gene. Trimming pared 3 bases from V and 3 bases from J, leaving 20 bases between. The germline CDR1 and CDR2 sequences are SQVTM and ANQGSEA. This CDR3 has 16 residues. The CDR3 loop reads CSVDYHSGGGYYGYTF. CDR3 DNA: TGCAGCGTTGATTACCACTCCGGAGGCGGGTACTATGGCTACACCTTC.

The CDR3 loop is CATSSFKTAGAGRETQYF. The CDR3 DNA is TGTGCCACCAGTTCTTTTAAGACAGCGGGAGCTGGACGGGAGACCCAGTACTTC. This sequence joins TRBV7-2 and TRBJ2-5; 8 positions match TRBD2. The CDR3 loop spans 18 amino acids. V lost 10 bases, J lost 5 bases, and 24 bases stayed unmatched. Germline V gene lookup returns CDR1 SGHTA and CDR2 FQGNSA.

This chain links TRBV6-2 or TRBV6-3 with TRBJ1-6, with unresolved D. This CDR3 comprises 11 residues. From germline, CDR1 is MNHEY and CDR2 SVGEGT. V lost 1 base and J lost 14, with 6 bases in between. The CDR3 DNA reads as TGTGCCAGCAGTTACTTGGAGGCCCTCCACTTT. It translates to CASSYLEALHF.